A single sample is the source of the 8 T cell receptor beta chains below, sequenced in a study of patients and donors after allogeneic stem cell transplantation. TCRdb itself ran the RT-PCR reads through MiXCR, one entry per CDR3 protein. This sample yields more than 850,000 distinct CDR3 sequences, of which about a sixth are seen a single time; 5% to 7.5% belongs to the top ten. Sequenced: blood, either unsorted or a sorted T cell fraction (not recorded which). The source of these receptors is a human donor who was either an allogeneic HSCT recipient or a stem cell or donor lymphocyte infusion donor (not recorded which). It is not recorded whose cells these are; they may come from a transplant donor.

This clonotype was observed many times. The V and J genes are TRBV12-3 or TRBV12-4 and TRBJ2-3; TRBD2 aligns across 9 bases. Unmatched junction bases numbered 6, after V lost 6 bases and J lost 5 bases. This CDR3 has 14 residues. The CDR3 nucleotides read TGTGCCAGCAGGCTAGCGGGGTCGGGAGATACGCAGTATTTT. Translated: CASRLAGSGDTQYF.

This clonotype was detected only a few times. This chain connects TRBV12-3 or TRBV12-4 to TRBJ2-4; TRBD2 matches at 9 bases. This CDR3 is built from 15 residues. The trim removed 6 bases at V and 6 bases at J, leaving 9 bases unmatched. Written as DNA, the CDR3 is TGTGCCAGCAGCCGCGGGGGGGGCGCCGCAAACATTCAGTACTTC. Translating it yields CASSRGGGAANIQYF.

The chain is built from TRBV3-1 and TRBJ2-1; TRBD2 aligns across 7 bases. This CDR3 comprises 15 residues. CDR1 and CDR2 (germline): LGHDT, YNNKEL (reference sequence). V was pared by 1 base and J by 7 bases, with 7 bases of the junction left unmatched. CDR3 residues: CASSQGISGSNEQFF. The DNA of the CDR3 is TGTGCCAGCAGCCAAGGGATTAGCGGGTCGAATGAGCAGTTCTTC.

The chain couples TRBV24-1 to TRBJ2-7; 14 bases are a match to TRBD2. CDR1 and CDR2 (germline): KGHDR, SFDVKD. The J segment lost 6 bases and the V segment lost 4 bases, leaving 10 bases of the junction unmatched. This CDR3 is 17 amino acids long. CDR3 in amino acids: CATSDGTSGSRVSEQYF. The CDR3 bases are TGTGCCACCAGTGACGGGACTAGCGGGAGCAGGGTAAGCGAGCAGTACTTC.

CDR3 sequence (DNA): TGTGCCAGCAGACTAGGTTTATCGAGTGAGCAGTTCTTC. Translating gives CASRLGLSSEQFF. The rearrangement joins TRBV6-1 to TRBJ2-1; D is possibly TRBD2 (5 bases). Between the trimmed V and J ends, which lost 6 bases and 9 bases, there was a span of 15 bases. Per the germline V gene, CDR1 is MNHNS and CDR2 is SASEGT. This CDR3 has 13 residues.

The J gene is TRBJ1-5, the V gene TRBV7-6; 9 bases are shared with TRBD1. The CDR3 contains 18 residues. The V gene's germline CDR1 is SGHVS and CDR2 FNYEAQ. Trimming at V came to 6 bases and at J to 0 bases, leaving 12 bases not matched to a gene. In DNA form, the CDR3 reads TGTGCCAGCAGTCCCCAATTGGGACAGGGAAGTAGCAATCAGCCCCAGCATTTT. It encodes CASSPQLGQGSSNQPQHF.

This clonotype was seen only a few times. The CDR3 DNA is TGTGCCAGCAGCAAGGGACTAGCGGGAGTAGGAGAGACCCAGTACTTC. This sequence encodes CASSKGLAGVGETQYF. The rearrangement links TRBV12-3 or TRBV12-4 to TRBJ2-5; 14 bases are a match to TRBD2. This CDR3 region has 16 residues. The trim removed 6 bases at V and 4 bases at J, leaving 7 bases unmatched.

Only a few counts were recorded for this clonotype. The chain combines TRBV12-3 or TRBV12-4 with TRBJ1-5, with 7 bases lining up with TRBD1. V shed 6 bases and J 6 bases; nucleotides not matched to a gene: 11. There are 15 residues in the CDR3. DNA for the CDR3: TGTGCCAGCAGCCAACAGGGGATGAGAGGTCAGCCCCAGCATTTT. Translated, it gives CASSQQGMRGQPQHF.